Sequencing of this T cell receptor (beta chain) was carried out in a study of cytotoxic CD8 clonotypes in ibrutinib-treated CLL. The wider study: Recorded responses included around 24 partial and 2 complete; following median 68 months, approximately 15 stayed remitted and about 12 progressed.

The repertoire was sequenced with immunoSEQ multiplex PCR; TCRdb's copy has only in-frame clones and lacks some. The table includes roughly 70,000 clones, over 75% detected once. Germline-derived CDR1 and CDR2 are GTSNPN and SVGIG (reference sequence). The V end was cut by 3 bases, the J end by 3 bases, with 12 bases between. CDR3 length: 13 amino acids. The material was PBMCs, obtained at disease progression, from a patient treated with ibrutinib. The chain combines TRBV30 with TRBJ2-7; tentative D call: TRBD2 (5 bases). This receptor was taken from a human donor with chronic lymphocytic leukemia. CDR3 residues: CAWSKTINYEQYF. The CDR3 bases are TGTGCCTGGAGCAAGACTATCAACTACGAGCAGTACTTC.